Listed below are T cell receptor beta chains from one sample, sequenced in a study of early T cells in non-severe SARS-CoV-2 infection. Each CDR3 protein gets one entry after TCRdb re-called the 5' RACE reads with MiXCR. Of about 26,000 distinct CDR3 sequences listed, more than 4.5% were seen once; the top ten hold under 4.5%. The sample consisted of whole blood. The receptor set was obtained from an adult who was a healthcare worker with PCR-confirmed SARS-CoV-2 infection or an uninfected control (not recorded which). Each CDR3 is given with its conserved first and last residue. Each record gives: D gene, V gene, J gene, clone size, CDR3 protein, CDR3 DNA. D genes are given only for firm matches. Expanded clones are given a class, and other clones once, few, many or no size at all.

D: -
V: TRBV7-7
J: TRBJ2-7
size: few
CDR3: CASSLDGSYEQYF
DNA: TGTGCCAGCAGCTTAGACGGGTCCTACGAGCAGTACTTC

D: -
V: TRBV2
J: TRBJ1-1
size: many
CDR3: CASSELGWGTEAFF
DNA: TGTGCCAGCAGTGAATTGGGGTGGGGCACTGAAGCTTTCTTT

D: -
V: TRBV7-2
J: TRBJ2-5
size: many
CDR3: CASSLVAGQWETQYF
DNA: TGTGCCAGCAGCTTAGTAGCAGGGCAGTGGGAGACCCAGTACTTC

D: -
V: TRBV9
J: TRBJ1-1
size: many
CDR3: CASSEGQNTEAFF
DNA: TGTGCCAGCAGCGAGGGACAGAACACTGAAGCTTTCTTT

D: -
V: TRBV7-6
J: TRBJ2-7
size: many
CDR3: CASSSRSDNSYEQYF
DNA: TGTGCCAGCAGCTCCCGGAGCGACAACTCCTACGAGCAGTACTTC

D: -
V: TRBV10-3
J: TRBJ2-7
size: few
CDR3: CATHGTAEQYF
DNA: TGTGCCACCCACGGGACGGCCGAGCAGTACTTC

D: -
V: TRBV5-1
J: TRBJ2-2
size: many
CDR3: CASSFSVTGELFF
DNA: TGCGCCAGCAGCTTTAGCGTGACCGGGGAGCTGTTTTTT

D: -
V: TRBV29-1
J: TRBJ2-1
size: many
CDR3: CSVDGVSSYNEQFF
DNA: TGCAGCGTTGATGGGGTTAGCTCCTACAATGAGCAGTTCTTC

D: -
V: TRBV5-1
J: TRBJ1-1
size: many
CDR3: CASSSTGYTEAFF
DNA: TGCGCCAGCAGCTCCACAGGGTACACTGAAGCTTTCTTT

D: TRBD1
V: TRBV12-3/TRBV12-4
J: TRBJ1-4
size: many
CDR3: CASSPRTGGEKLFF
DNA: TGTGCCAGCAGCCCCCGGACAGGTGGCGAAAAACTGTTTTTT

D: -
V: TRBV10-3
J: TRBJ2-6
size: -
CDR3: CAISEPRGVSGANVLTF
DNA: TGTGCCATCAGTGAGCCTAGGGGGGTTTCAGGGGCCAACGTCCTGACTTTC

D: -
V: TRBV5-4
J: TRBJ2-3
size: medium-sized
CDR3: CASSLWGTDTQYF
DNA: TGTGCCAGCAGCTTGTGGGGGACAGATACGCAGTATTTT

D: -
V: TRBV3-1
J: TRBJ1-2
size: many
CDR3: CASSQETQGVDGYTF
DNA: TGTGCCAGCAGCCAAGAAACCCAGGGTGTGGATGGCTACACCTTC

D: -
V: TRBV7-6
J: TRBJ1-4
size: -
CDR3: CASSSLGTENEKLFF
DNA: TGTGCCAGCAGCTCTCTAGGGACGGAAAATGAAAAACTGTTTTTT

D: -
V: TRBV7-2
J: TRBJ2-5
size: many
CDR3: CASSRLKETQYF
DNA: TGTGCCAGCAGCCGGTTAAAAGAGACCCAGTACTTC

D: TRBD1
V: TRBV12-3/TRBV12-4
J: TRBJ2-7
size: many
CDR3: CASSSIRTGYEQYF
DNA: TGTGCCAGCAGTTCGATCAGGACAGGCTACGAGCAGTACTTC

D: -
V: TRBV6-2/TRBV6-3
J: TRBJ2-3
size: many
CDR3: CASSPETDTQYF
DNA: TGTGCCAGCAGCCCAGAGACAGATACGCAGTATTTT

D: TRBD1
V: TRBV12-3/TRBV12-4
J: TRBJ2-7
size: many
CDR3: CASSLVYPGQMQYF
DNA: TGTGCCAGCAGTTTAGTTTATCCGGGACAGATGCAGTACTTC

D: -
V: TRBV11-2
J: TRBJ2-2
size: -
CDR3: CASSSLWGENTGELFF
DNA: TGTGCCAGCAGCTCCCTTTGGGGGGAGAACACCGGGGAGCTGTTTTTT

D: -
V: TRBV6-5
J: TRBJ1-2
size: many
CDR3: CASSPAGAGGYTF
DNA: TGTGCCAGCAGTCCCGCAGGGGCGGGAGGCTACACCTTC

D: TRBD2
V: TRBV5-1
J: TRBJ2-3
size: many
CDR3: CASSLAAGGPGDTQYF
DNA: TGCGCCAGCAGCTTGGCTGCGGGGGGCCCCGGAGATACGCAGTATTTT

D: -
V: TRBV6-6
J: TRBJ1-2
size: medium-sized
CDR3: CASSYISARSNYGYTF
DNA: TGTGCCAGCAGTTACATCTCAGCTAGATCTAACTATGGCTACACCTTC

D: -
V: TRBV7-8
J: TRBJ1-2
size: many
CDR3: CASSLEVNYGYTF
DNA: TGTGCCAGCAGCTTAGAGGTTAACTATGGCTACACCTTC

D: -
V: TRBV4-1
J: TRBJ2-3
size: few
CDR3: CASSQEEITQYF
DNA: TGCGCCAGCAGCCAAGAGGAGATTACGCAGTATTTT

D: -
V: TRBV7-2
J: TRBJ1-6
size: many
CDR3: CASSLAHGDYNSPLHF
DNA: TGTGCCAGCAGCTTAGCGCATGGGGATTATAATTCACCCCTCCACTTT

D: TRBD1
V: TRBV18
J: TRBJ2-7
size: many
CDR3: CASSPLGTGGEGNEQYF
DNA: TGTGCCAGCTCACCACTCGGGACAGGGGGCGAAGGCAACGAGCAGTACTTC

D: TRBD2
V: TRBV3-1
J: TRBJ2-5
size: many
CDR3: CASSQSPSGGETQYF
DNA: TGTGCCAGCAGCCAGTCCCCTAGCGGGGGGGAGACCCAGTACTTC

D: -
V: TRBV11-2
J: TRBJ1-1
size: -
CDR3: CASSLDRIATEAFF
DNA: TGTGCCAGCAGCTTAGATCGAATTGCCACTGAAGCTTTCTTT

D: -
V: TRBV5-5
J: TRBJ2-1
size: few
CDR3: CASSSYNEQFF
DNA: TGTGCCAGCAGCTCCTACAATGAGCAGTTCTTC

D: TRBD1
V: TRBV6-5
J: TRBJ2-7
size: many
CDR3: CASSTRQGAGYEQYF
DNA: TGTGCCAGCAGTACCCGACAGGGTGCGGGCTACGAGCAGTACTTC

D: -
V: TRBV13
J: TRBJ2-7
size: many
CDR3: CASSSQSGANSYEQYF
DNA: TGTGCCAGCAGTTCCCAGTCCGGGGCCAACTCCTACGAGCAGTACTTC

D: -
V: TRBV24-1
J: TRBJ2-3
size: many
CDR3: CATSDSRRKADTQYF
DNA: TGTGCCACCAGTGATTCCCGCCGCAAGGCAGATACGCAGTATTTT

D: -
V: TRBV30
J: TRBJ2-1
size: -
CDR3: CAWRGSYNEQFF
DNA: TGTGCCTGGAGGGGGTCCTACAATGAGCAGTTCTTC

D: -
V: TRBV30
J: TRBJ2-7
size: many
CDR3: CAWSDTMRGEQYF
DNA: TGTGCCTGGAGTGATACGATGAGGGGAGAGCAGTACTTC

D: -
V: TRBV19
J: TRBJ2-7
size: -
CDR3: CASSIDLGTPSYEQYF
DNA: TGTGCCAGTAGTATAGATCTGGGGACTCCCTCGTACGAGCAGTACTTC

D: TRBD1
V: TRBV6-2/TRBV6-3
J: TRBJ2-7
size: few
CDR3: CASSPDRGTYEQYF
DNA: TGTGCCAGCAGTCCCGACAGGGGAACCTACGAGCAGTACTTC

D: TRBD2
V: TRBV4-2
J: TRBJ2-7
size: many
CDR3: CASSQAGRSAGAYEQYF
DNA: TGTGCCAGCAGCCAAGCCGGTAGGTCCGCGGGGGCCTACGAGCAGTACTTC

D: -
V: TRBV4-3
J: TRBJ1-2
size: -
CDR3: CASSQVILGGNGYTF
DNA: TGCGCCAGCAGCCAAGTAATTTTGGGCGGGAATGGCTACACCTTC

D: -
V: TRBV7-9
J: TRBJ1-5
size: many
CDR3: CASSPPGGNQPQHF
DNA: TGTGCCAGCAGCCCCCCCGGCGGCAATCAGCCCCAGCATTTT

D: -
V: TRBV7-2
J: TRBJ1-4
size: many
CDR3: CASSLLSLKSEKLFF
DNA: TGTGCCAGCAGCTTACTAAGCCTTAAGTCGGAAAAACTGTTTTTT

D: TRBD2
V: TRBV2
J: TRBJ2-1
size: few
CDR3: CASSERRGGQNEQFF
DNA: TGTGCCAGCAGTGAACGGCGGGGGGGCCAAAATGAGCAGTTCTTC

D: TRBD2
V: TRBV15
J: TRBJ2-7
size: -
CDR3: CATSTRSGAAYEQYF
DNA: TGTGCCACCAGCACCCGGAGCGGGGCAGCCTACGAGCAGTACTTC

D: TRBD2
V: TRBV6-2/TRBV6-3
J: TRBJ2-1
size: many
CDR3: CASSYALAGAYNEQFF
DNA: TGTGCCAGCAGTTACGCGCTAGCGGGGGCCTACAATGAGCAGTTCTTC

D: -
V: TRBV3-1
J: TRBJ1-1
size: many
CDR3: CASSQKGTRSTEAFF
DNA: TGTGCCAGCAGCCAGAAGGGGACCCGGAGCACTGAAGCTTTCTTT

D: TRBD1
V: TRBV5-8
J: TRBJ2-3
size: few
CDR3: CASSLGTGPSTDTQYF
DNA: TGTGCCAGCAGCTTGGGGACAGGCCCTAGCACAGATACGCAGTATTTT

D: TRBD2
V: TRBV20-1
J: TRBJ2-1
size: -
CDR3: CSATAGGYNEQFF
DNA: TGCAGTGCTACAGCGGGGGGTTACAATGAGCAGTTCTTC

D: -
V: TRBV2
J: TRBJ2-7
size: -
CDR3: CASGQPFSYEQYF
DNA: TGTGCCAGCGGACAGCCATTCTCCTACGAGCAGTACTTC

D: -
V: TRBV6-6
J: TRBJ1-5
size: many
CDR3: CASLTGGPNQPQHF
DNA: TGTGCCAGCCTAACGGGGGGGCCTAATCAGCCCCAGCATTTT

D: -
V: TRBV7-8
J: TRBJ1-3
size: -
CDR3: CASSLAQGNTIYF
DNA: TGTGCCAGCAGCTTAGCGCAGGGGAACACCATATATTTT

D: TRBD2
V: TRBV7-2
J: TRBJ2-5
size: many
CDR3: CASSLPVSGGAQETQYF
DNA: TGTGCCAGCAGCTTACCCGTAAGCGGGGGAGCTCAAGAGACCCAGTACTTC

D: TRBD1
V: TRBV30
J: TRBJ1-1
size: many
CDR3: CAWRDREGEAFF
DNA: TGTGCCTGGAGGGACAGGGAAGGTGAGGCTTTCTTT

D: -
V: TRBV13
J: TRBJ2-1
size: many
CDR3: CASSSSNEQFF
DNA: TGTGCCAGCAGCTCCTCCAATGAGCAGTTCTTC

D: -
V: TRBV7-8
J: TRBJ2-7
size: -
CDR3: CASSYDTSYGQYF
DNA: TGTGCCAGCAGCTATGACACCTCCTACGGGCAGTACTTC

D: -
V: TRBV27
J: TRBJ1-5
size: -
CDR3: CASQGGGRHQPQHF
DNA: TGTGCCAGCCAAGGAGGGGGAAGACATCAGCCCCAGCATTTT

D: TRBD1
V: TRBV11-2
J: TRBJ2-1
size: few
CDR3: CASSSGTGDPYNEQFF
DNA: TGTGCCAGCAGCTCCGGGACAGGGGACCCCTACAATGAGCAGTTCTTC